This TCR beta chain stems from a study of cytomegalovirus exposure and HLA in healthy donors. Concerning this clone: The antigen remains undetermined. This specimen includes other DNA sequences encoding the same CDR3.

Study results and limitations: Association of a missense DCLRE1C variant with TCR beta V- and J-gene trimming was reported in a later analysis.

Vbeta (60) and Jbeta (13) primers were used in the PCR. The repertoire was sequenced with immunoSEQ multiplex PCR; TCRdb's copy has only in-frame clones and lacks some. The sample has fewer than 100,000 clones; 80% are singletons. Germline-derived CDR1 and CDR2 are KGHSH and LQKENI. CDR3 length: 14 amino acids. Trimming removed 6 bases from V and 2 bases from J, with 13 bases in between. The sequenced sample consisted of PBMCs. The source of this sequence is a male donor in good health and CMV-seronegative. The rearrangement joins TRBV18 to TRBJ1-1; the D gene is possibly TRBD1 (6 bases). The CDR3 sequence is CASSPSTGNTEAFF. CDR3 sequence (DNA): TGTGCCAGCTCTCCCTCGACAGGAAACACTGAAGCTTTCTTT. Supplemented by reference TRBV18 and TRBJ1-1, the full variable domain reads NAGVMQNPRHLVRRRGQEARLRCSPMKGHSHVYWYRQLPEEGLKFMVYLQKENIIDESGMPKERFSAEFPKEGPSILRIQQVVRGDSAAYFCASSPSTGNTEAFFGQGTRLTVV.